A selection of T cell receptor beta chains follows, all from one sample in a study of identifying expanded T cells in peripheral blood. Data came from immunoSEQ multiplex PCR; TCRdb stores just in-frame clones and leaves some out. This table has around 94,000 clones, more than 70% appearing once. Source material: blood. All receptors derive from a person aged 18 to 75 in good health. CDR3s include the opening cysteine and the closing phenylalanine or tryptophan.

>TRBJ1-2|TRBV6-1
CASSEIWQGVGYTF
>TRBJ1-4|TRBV5-1
CASSPQGAIQEKLFF
>TRBJ2-1|TRBV7-6
CASSLALGLAGGLEQFF
>TRBJ2-3|TRBV13
CASSPRQANTDTQYF
>TRBJ2-1|TRBV7-6
CASSFRTSGEYNEQFF
>TRBJ1-1|TRBV7-6
CASSPREGTNTEAFF
>TRBJ1-1|TRBV18
CASSPGLVSEAFF
>TRBJ2-1|TRBV5-1
CASSLADRGSYNEQFF
>TRBJ2-3|TRBV9
CASTPRLASSTDTQYF
>TRBJ1-2|TRBV9
CASNRERGYGYTF
>TRBJ2-3|TRBV18
CASSVTSGGSTDTQYF